The present entry profiles one T cell receptor beta chain with its context. The antigen remains unidentified. Investigators reverse transcribed all isolated RNA, so they sequenced expressed TCRB transcripts. Measured with immunoSEQ multiplex PCR; TCRdb has only the in-frame clones, and not every one. Of 38,000 or so clones detected, about two thirds appear once; the ten largest clones hold 2% to 2.5%. The data were obtained in a study of beta chain features in type 1 diabetes. General study results and limits: Moderate but significant shortening of TCRB CDR3s was recorded in all four CD4+ subsets from Type 1 diabetes patients.

From germline, CDR1 is SGHRS and CDR2 YFSETQ. V dropped 4 bases and J dropped 4 bases, with 15 bases sitting between them. CDR3 length: 15 residues. The chain recombines TRBV5-1 with TRBJ2-1; D might be TRBD1 (6 bases). Sequencing input: Tregs from blood. The TCR sequence derives from a woman aged 25-40 years in good health. The CDR3 DNA reads as TGCGCCAGCAGCGTTCAGGGGCCGGGGTACAATGAGCAGTTCTTC. This translates into CASSVQGPGYNEQFF. Complete variable domain (other parts from reference TRBV5-1 and TRBJ2-1): KAGVTQTPRYLIKTRGQQVTLSCSPISGHRSVSWYQQTPGQGLQFLFEYFSETQRNKGNFPGRFSGRQFSNSRSEMNVSTLELGDSALYLCASSVQGPGYNEQFFGPGTRLTVL.